The clone carrying this TCR beta chain was seen repeatedly, ten times or more. The source of the sample is a study of early T cells in non-severe SARS-CoV-2 infection. About the study: Chains from this unsorted whole-blood bulk RNA could not be paired.

The protocol attached unique molecular identifiers to individual cDNA molecules. TCRdb reanalysed the 5' RACE reads using MiXCR and keeps one entry per CDR3 protein. The repertoire holds roughly 16,000 distinct CDR3 sequences, with roughly 5% as singletons. The sequence was obtained from an adult who was a healthcare worker with PCR-confirmed SARS-CoV-2 infection or an uninfected control (not recorded which). The sample comprised whole blood.

This CDR3 reads CASSLAILAGSAANEQFF. Here the CDR3 DNA reads TGTGCCAGCAGTTTAGCAATACTAGCGGGATCCGCCGCCAATGAGCAGTTCTTC. This chain uses TRBV12-3 or TRBV12-4 with TRBJ2-1; 10 positions agree with TRBD2. The CDR3 spans 18 residues. Germline trimming cut 0 bases from V and 6 bases from J; bases unmatched to any gene: 11.